The TCR beta chain under discussion was sequenced for a study of blood T cell repertoires in COVID-19. Study details: The samples span acute and convalescent COVID-19 from the United States, Italy and Spain. T cells, B-cell-depleted T cells, or PBMCs provided the cDNA or gDNA that served as material.

Trimming stripped 3 bases from V and 3 bases from J, with 16 bases between. Germline-derived CDR1 and CDR2 are MNHNS and SASEGT. This CDR3 is built from 16 residues. As handled by the study authors: The authors estimated nucleated cell counts from reference gene primer amplification. The table came from immunoSEQ multiplex PCR; TCRdb's copy has only in-frame clones and leaves some out. The V and J calls and the clone size are those of that table, but D and trimming were determined from the DNA. The top ten hold 7.5% to 8% of the sample, which has about 210,000 clones, roughly 86% seen once. The sequence derives from a woman in her forties or fifties with active or convalescent COVID-19. The sample consisted of peripheral blood. This sequence joins TRBV6-1 and TRBJ2-3; tentative D call: TRBD2 (5 bases). CDR3 nucleotide sequence: TGTGCCAGCAGTGAGGCGGGTGGAGCTGTAACAGATACGCAGTATTTT. Translating it yields CASSEAGGAVTDTQYF.